These 21 T cell receptor beta chains share one sample of origin, sequenced in a study of liver allograft versus peripheral blood T cells. Study information: Repertoires of T cell receptors in transplanted livers were compared with recipients' peripheral blood repertoires.

TCRdb used MiXCR to reprocess the reads, holding one entry per CDR3 protein. The repertoire consists of around 10,000 distinct CDR3 sequences, with 15% to 20% occurring once and the leading ten covering roughly 1.1%. The receptors come from a human patient who had a liver transplant. Some T cells may originate from the graft donor.

This clonotype was recorded at least ten times. The CDR3 DNA reads TGTGCCAGCAGTTACTCCTTTTCAAGGGGAAACTCTGGAAACACCATATATTTT. It encodes CASSYSFSRGNSGNTIYF. This chain links TRBV6-5 with TRBJ1-3; possible D gene TRBD1, 5 bases. The CDR3 spans 18 residues. V gave up 0 bases and J gave up 0 bases, with 15 bases separating them. Germline V CDR1 and CDR2: MNHEY, SVGAGI.

The chain carries TRBV5-4 and TRBJ1-2, with D perhaps TRBD1 (5 bases). Trimming left V 5 bases short and J 4 bases short, with 18 bases between. CDR1 is SGHNT, CDR2 YYREEE, per germline (reference sequence). The CDR3 totals 15 residues. Here the CDR3 DNA reads TGTGCCAGCAGTCAGGGAGGCAGCTCATTCTATGGCTACACCTTC. It specifies CASSQGGSSFYGYTF.

This clonotype was counted a few times. This chain connects TRBV20-1 to TRBJ1-1; 7 bases match TRBD1. The CDR3 runs 14 residues. Trimming took 5 bases from V and 3 from J; bases not matched to a gene: 9. CDR1 DFQATT and CDR2 SNEGSKA come from the germline V gene (reference sequence). The DNA of the CDR3 is TGCAGTGCTGAGGAGGGGGCAAGATACACTGAAGCTTTCTTT. It encodes CSAEEGARYTEAFF.

The chain carries TRBV6-5 and TRBJ2-7; a possible D gene is TRBD2 (6 bases). V shed 5 bases and J shed 3 bases, with 17 bases lying between them. The germline V gene has CDR1 MNHEY and CDR2 SVGAGI. The CDR3 spans 15 residues. CDR3 DNA sequence: TGTGCCAGCAGTACTCATCGGGGAGGCGGCTACGAGCAGTACTTC. It is translated as CASSTHRGGGYEQYF.

The chain links TRBV6-1 to TRBJ1-5; D not resolved. There are 13 residues in the CDR3. Per germline, CDR1 MNHNS and CDR2 SASEGT. Trimming took off 2 bases at V and 8 bases at J, with 10 bases between the two ends. CDR3 coding DNA: TGTGCCAGCAGTGAATCCCCTTGGAAGCCCCAGCATTTT. Residues: CASSESPWKPQHF.

This clonotype showed up many times. The chain uses TRBV6-5 and TRBJ1-4; 7 positions agree with TRBD1. The CDR3 has 14 residues. V lost 6 bases, J lost 8 bases, and 9 bases stayed unmatched. Germline V gene lookup returns CDR1 MNHEY and CDR2 SVGAGI. The CDR3 bases are TGTGCCAGCAGCAATACAGGGGTTGGCGAAAAACTGTTTTTT. Its protein is CASSNTGVGEKLFF.

There are many counts of this clonotype. V is TRBV7-9 and J is TRBJ1-1, with 8 bases fitting TRBD1. The V gene's germline CDR1 is SEHNR and CDR2 FQNEAQ (reference sequence). The length of the CDR3 is 15 residues. V lost 0 bases, J lost 2 bases, and 2 bases stayed unmatched. CDR3 nucleotide sequence: TGTGCCAGCAGCTTAGCGGGACAGGCTAACACTGAAGCTTTCTTT. It specifies CASSLAGQANTEAFF.

Concerning this clonotype itself: A much larger clone lies one base from this, so it may be a read error. The V call is TRBV6-6, the J call TRBJ1-5, with D possibly TRBD1 on 5 matching bases. Germline V gene data show CDR1 as MNHNY and CDR2 as SVGAGI (reference sequence). CDR3 length: 15 amino acids. The V end lost 6 bases, the J end lost 5 bases, and 17 bases lay between the germline ends. CDR3: CASSVARGVDQPQHF. The CDR3 region has the DNA TGTGCCAGCAGCGTTGCCCGGGGGGTAGATCAGCCCCAGCATTTT.

This clonotype was seen repeatedly, ten times or more. The chain uses TRBV6-1 and TRBJ1-2, with 8 nucleotides matching TRBD1. CDR3 length: 13 residues. Trimming removed 11 bases from V and 1 base from J; junction bases left unmatched: 6. Per germline, CDR1 MNHNS and CDR2 SASEGT. CDR3 amino acids: CAGSQGVNYGYTF. In DNA form, the CDR3 reads TGTGCCGGCTCACAGGGGGTTAACTATGGCTACACCTTC.

This clonotype is medium-sized by share. The rearrangement links TRBV19 to TRBJ1-2; D gene ambiguous. CDR1 and CDR2 from the germline V gene are LNHDA and SQIVND (reference sequence). V lost 6 bases to trimming and J lost 0 bases, with 17 bases between them. The CDR3 contains 16 residues. CDR3 in amino acids: CASRRFSGQANYGYTF. CDR3 coding DNA: TGTGCCAGTAGGAGATTTAGCGGGCAGGCTAACTATGGCTACACCTTC.

This clonotype is medium-sized within its sample. The gene calls are TRBV7-2 and TRBJ1-4; D gene ambiguous. Trimming took 4 bases from V and 8 from J, leaving 17 bases between them. This CDR3 region has 15 residues. Germline V lookup: CDR1 SGHTA, CDR2 FQGNSA. CDR3 amino acids: CASSSYTGRGEKLFF. The CDR3, as DNA: TGTGCCAGCAGCTCCTACACCGGACGAGGGGAAAAACTGTTTTTT.

Within the sample, this clonotype is medium-sized. The rearrangement links TRBV18 to TRBJ1-1, with D unclear. Trimming took off 2 bases at V and 5 bases at J, with 9 bases between the two ends. Germline CDR1 KGHSH, CDR2 LQKENI. The CDR3 length is 13 residues. CDR3 region: CASSPATGTEAFF. The CDR3 DNA is TGTGCCAGCTCACCAGCAACGGGAACTGAAGCTTTCTTT. The complete variable domain, with remaining parts taken from reference TRBV18 and TRBJ1-1, reads NAGVMQNPRHLVRRRGQEARLRCSPMKGHSHVYWYRQLPEEGLKFMVYLQKENIIDESGMPKERFSAEFPKEGPSILRIQQVVRGDSAAYFCASSPATGTEAFFGQGTRLTVV.

This clonotype is categorized as medium-sized. The rearrangement uses TRBV6-2 or TRBV6-3 and TRBJ1-2; D is possibly TRBD1 (5 bases). V was cut by 6 bases and J by 5 bases, with 16 bases left in between. Germline assignment: CDR1 MNHEY and CDR2 SVGEGT. The CDR3 sequence is 14 residues long. CDR3 DNA sequence: TGTGCCAGCAGCCGAGGGACGGGAGGTTATGGCTACACCTTC. Its protein product is CASSRGTGGYGYTF.

This clonotype was observed a handful of times. The V call is TRBV12-5, the J call TRBJ2-7, with a possible D match to TRBD2 (6 bases). Germline V lookup: CDR1 LGHNT, CDR2 FRNRAP. V shed 4 bases and J shed 3 bases, with 13 bases lying between them. The CDR3 contains 14 residues. Written as DNA, the CDR3 is TGTGCTAGTGGTTCATCCGGGAGAGGCTACGAGCAGTACTTC. This gives the protein CASGSSGRGYEQYF.

This clonotype was seen only a few times. This chain uses TRBV12-3 or TRBV12-4 with TRBJ2-7, with D perhaps matching TRBD1 (5 bases). This CDR3 contains 14 residues. V was pared by 6 bases and J by 1 base, with 13 bases between. The CDR3 loop reads CASSRQSRSYEQYF. The CDR3 nucleotides read TGTGCCAGCAGCAGACAGTCGAGGTCCTACGAGCAGTACTTC.

The chain has TRBV14 and TRBJ1-2, with 11 bases lining up with TRBD1. Looked up from germline, CDR1 is SGHDN and CDR2 is FVKESK. The CDR3 totals 16 residues. V shed 0 bases, J shed 4 bases, and the junction held 4 bases outside the gene matches. CDR3 residues: CASSQERGTGGYGYTF. The DNA for the CDR3 is TGTGCCAGCAGCCAAGAACGTGGGACAGGGGGCTATGGCTACACCTTC.

By share of the sample, this clonotype is medium-sized (0.01 to 0.1%). The gene calls are TRBV19 and TRBJ1-1; 9 nucleotides match TRBD1. J gave up 0 bases and V 4 bases, and 6 bases lay outside the gene matches. Germline CDR1 is LNHDA and CDR2 is SQIVND (reference sequence). The CDR3 spans 16 residues. CDR3 coding DNA: TGTGCCAGTAGTAGGGACAGGGTTACCATGAACACTGAAGCTTTCTTT. As protein: CASSRDRVTMNTEAFF.

By sample fraction, this clonotype is medium-sized. V gene TRBV19 combines with J gene TRBJ1-1, with 7 bases aligning to TRBD1. The CDR3 loop spans 13 amino acids. Trimming at V came to 1 base and at J to 4 bases, leaving 0 bases not matched to a gene. Per germline, CDR1 LNHDA and CDR2 SQIVND (reference sequence). As DNA, the CDR3 is TGTGCCAGTAGTATAGGGGACAGCACTGAAGCTTTCTTT. Amino acids: CASSIGDSTEAFF.

This clonotype was seen more than once but under ten times. The V call is TRBV18, the J call TRBJ1-3; tentatively, D is TRBD1 (5 bases). The germline CDR1 and CDR2 sequences are KGHSH and LQKENI. V was cut by 3 bases and J by 1 base, with 7 bases left in between. There are 14 residues in the CDR3. CDR3 protein: CASSPQGSGNTIYF. For the CDR3, the DNA is TGTGCCAGCTCACCCCAGGGTTCTGGAAACACCATATATTTT.

The CDR3 region has the DNA TGTGCCAGCAGCTTGGAATGGCGGATCTCTGGGGCCAACGTCCTGACTTTC. Protein sequence: CASSLEWRISGANVLTF. The chain carries TRBV5-6 and TRBJ2-6; no reliable D call. Between the trimmed V and J ends, which lost 0 bases and 0 bases, there was a span of 10 bases. CDR3 size: 17 residues. Germline loops: CDR1 SGHDT, CDR2 YYEEEE.

There are a few counts of this clonotype. V gene TRBV12-3 or TRBV12-4 combines with J gene TRBJ1-1; D uncertain. The CDR3 runs to 12 residues. Trimming removed 3 bases from V and 8 bases from J, with 10 bases in between. CDR3 nucleotides: TGTGCCAGCAGTTTCGGGTTAGGGGAAGCTTTCTTT. It yields the protein CASSFGLGEAFF.